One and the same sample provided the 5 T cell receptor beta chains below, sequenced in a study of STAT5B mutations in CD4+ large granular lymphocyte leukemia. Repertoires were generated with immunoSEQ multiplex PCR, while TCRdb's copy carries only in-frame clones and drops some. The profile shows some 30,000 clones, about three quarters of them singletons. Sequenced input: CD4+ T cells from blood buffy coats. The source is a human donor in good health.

CDR3 in amino acids: CAWTRQAGNSPLHF. CDR3 DNA: TGTGCCTGGACCCGACAGGCGGGTAATTCACCCCTCCACTTT. The J gene is TRBJ1-6, the V gene TRBV30; D possibly corresponds to TRBD1 (6 bases). Trimming stripped 4 bases from V and 6 bases from J, with 13 bases between. This CDR3 spans 14 amino acids. Germline V lookup: CDR1 GTSNPN, CDR2 SVGIG (reference sequence).

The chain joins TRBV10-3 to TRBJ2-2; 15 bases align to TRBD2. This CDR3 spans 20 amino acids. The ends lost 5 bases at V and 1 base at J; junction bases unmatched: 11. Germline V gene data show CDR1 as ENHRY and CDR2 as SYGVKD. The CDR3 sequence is CAISPYGGLAGGKNTGELFF. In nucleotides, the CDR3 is TGTGCCATCAGTCCATATGGGGGACTAGCGGGGGGAAAGAACACCGGGGAGCTGTTTTTT.

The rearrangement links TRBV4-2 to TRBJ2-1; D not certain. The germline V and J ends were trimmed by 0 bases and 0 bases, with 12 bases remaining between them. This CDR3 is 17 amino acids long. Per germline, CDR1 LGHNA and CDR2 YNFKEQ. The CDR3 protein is CASSQEGNAPSYNEQFF. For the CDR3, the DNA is TGTGCCAGCAGCCAAGAAGGTAATGCCCCCTCCTACAATGAGCAGTTCTTC.

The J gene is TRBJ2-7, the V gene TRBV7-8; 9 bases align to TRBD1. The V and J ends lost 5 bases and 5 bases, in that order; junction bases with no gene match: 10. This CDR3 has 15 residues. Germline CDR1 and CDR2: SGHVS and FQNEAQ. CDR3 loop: CASSPGQGTSHEQYF. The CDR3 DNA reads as TGTGCCAGCAGCCCGGGACAGGGTACATCCCACGAGCAGTACTTC.

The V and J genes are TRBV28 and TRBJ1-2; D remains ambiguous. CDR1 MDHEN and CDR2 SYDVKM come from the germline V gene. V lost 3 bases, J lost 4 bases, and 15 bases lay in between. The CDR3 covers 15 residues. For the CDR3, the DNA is TGTGCCAGCAGTTTGCTTCTAGTCGAGGGCTATGGCTACACCTTC. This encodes CASSLLLVEGYGYTF.